These 2 T cell receptor beta chains share one sample of origin, sequenced in a study of shared clonotypes between healthy human individuals. TCRdb keeps only in-frame clones here, not all; method: immunoSEQ multiplex PCR. The data show some 2,400,000 clones, approximately 94% seen once. The sample was naive CD4+ T cells sorted from blood. Subset specified: CD45RA+ positively selected. Receptors originate from a young man in good health.

The chain carries TRBV2 and TRBJ2-3, with 10 bases that match TRBD2. Germline assignment: CDR1 SNHLY and CDR2 FYNNEI. The junction had 8 bases not matched to a gene; V was cut back by 7 bases and J by 4 bases. This CDR3 is 15 amino acids long. CDR3 in amino acids: CASNRAGGPPDTQYF. For the CDR3, the DNA is TGTGCCAGCAACCGAGCGGGGGGGCCCCCAGATACGCAGTATTTT. The whole variable domain, filled in from reference TRBV2 and TRBJ2-3, reads EPEVTQTPSHQVTQMGQEVILRCVPISNHLYFYWYRQILGQKVEFLVSFYNNEISEKSEIFDDQFSVERPDGSNFTLKIRSTKLEDSAMYFCASNRAGGPPDTQYFGPGTRLTVL.

The rearrangement links TRBV6-5 to TRBJ1-1, with 7 bases fitting TRBD1. Germline CDR1 and CDR2: MNHEY and SVGAGI. The CDR3 sequence is 15 residues long. The V and J ends lost 6 bases and 5 bases, in that order; junction bases with no gene match: 12. The DNA for the CDR3 is TGTGCCAGCAGGATCAGGGGGGGGAGCGGTACTGAAGCTTTCTTT. Its protein is CASRIRGGSGTEAFF.